The 13 T cell receptor beta chains below come from one sample, sequenced in a study of cytomegalovirus exposure and HLA in healthy donors. PCR used 60 Vbeta primers and 13 Jbeta primers. Some clones are missing from TCRdb's copy, which holds only in-frame ones; the method was immunoSEQ multiplex PCR. Among some 74,000 clones listed, around three quarters were seen once. Sequences were obtained from PBMCs. These TCRs come from a male donor in good health and CMV-seronegative.

The chain links TRBV7-2 to TRBJ2-7; D not resolved. This CDR3 is 13 amino acids long. Germline V lookup: CDR1 SGHTA, CDR2 FQGNSA. The V and J ends lost 3 bases and 4 bases respectively, with 10 bases between them. CDR3 nucleotide sequence: TGTGCCAGCAGCTTTACTCGGTTGTACGAGCAGTACTTC. This encodes CASSFTRLYEQYF.

DNA for the CDR3: TGTGCCAGCAGCTTAGGGGGGGGGCGAGATACGCAGTATTTT. This translates into CASSLGGGRDTQYF. This sequence joins TRBV7-6 and TRBJ2-3, with D possibly TRBD2 on 7 matching bases. Trimming left V 1 base short and J 5 bases short, with 10 bases between. The CDR3 runs to 14 residues. Germline CDR1 is SGHVS and CDR2 is FNYEAQ.

The V and J genes are TRBV19 and TRBJ2-7, with TRBD1 matching over 11 bases. Germline V gene lookup returns CDR1 LNHDA and CDR2 SQIVND (reference sequence). The CDR3 is made up of 15 amino acids. V gave up 5 bases and J gave up 3 bases; unmatched junction bases: 6. CDR3: CASSFGQGADYEQYF. CDR3 in DNA: TGTGCCAGTAGTTTCGGACAGGGGGCAGACTACGAGCAGTACTTC. Supplemented by reference TRBV19 and TRBJ2-7, the full variable domain reads DGGITQSPKYLFRKEGQNVTLSCEQNLNHDAMYWYRQDPGQGLRLIYYSQIVNDFQKGDIAEGYSVSREKKESFPLTVTSAQKNPTAFYLCASSFGQGADYEQYFGPGTRLTVT.

With regard to this clone: A junction end diverges from the germline sequence, so it may reflect a read error. The chain has TRBV7-7 and TRBJ2-1; 10 nucleotides agree with TRBD2. The CDR3 runs to 15 residues. CDR1 is SSHAT and CDR2 is FNYEAQ in the germline V gene (reference sequence). CDR3 in DNA: TGTGCTAGCAGCTCCGGGACTAGCGAGGACAATGAGCAGTTCTTC. This encodes CASSSGTSEDNEQFF.

The chain links TRBV5-4 to TRBJ2-7; 7 bases fit TRBD1. CDR1 SGHNT and CDR2 YYREEE come from the germline V gene (reference sequence). The CDR3 totals 15 residues. The junction had 3 bases not matched to a gene; V was cut back by 0 bases and J by 0 bases. CDR3 in amino acids: CASSLGQGNSYEQYF. CDR3 in DNA: TGTGCCAGCAGCTTGGGACAGGGCAACTCCTACGAGCAGTACTTC.

CDR3 amino acids: CATSRAGTGAYEQYF. The DNA for the CDR3 is TGTGCCACCAGCAGAGCCGGGACAGGGGCCTACGAGCAGTACTTC. This sequence joins TRBV15 and TRBJ2-7; TRBD1 agrees at 10 bases. Trimming took 1 base from V and 2 from J; bases not matched to a gene: 2. This CDR3 region has 15 residues. Germline V gene lookup returns CDR1 LNHNV and CDR2 YYDKDF (reference sequence). The variable domain in full, with the rest retrieved from reference TRBV15 and TRBJ2-7, is DAMVIQNPRYQVTQFGKPVTLSCSQTLNHNVMYWYQQKSSQAPKLLFHYYDKDFNNEADTPDNFQSRRPNTSFCFLDIRSPGLGDTAMYLCATSRAGTGAYEQYFGPGTRLTVT.

The sample holds one count of this clone. This sequence joins TRBV7-8 and TRBJ1-2; D is ambiguous. The germline V and J ends were trimmed by 4 bases and 4 bases, with 19 bases remaining between them. There are 16 residues in the CDR3. CDR1 SGHVS and CDR2 FQNEAQ come from the germline V gene. CDR3 coding DNA: TGTGCCAGCAGCTGGTTTACGGGCAAGGAGGGCTATGGCTACACCTTC. This translates into CASSWFTGKEGYGYTF.

The count of this clone is one. The chain couples TRBV21-1 to TRBJ2-5; the table's D call, TRBD2, has no DNA check behind it. TRBV21-1 counts as a pseudogene. The CDR3 has 17 residues. The CDR3 DNA follows: TGTGCCAGCAGCAATGAACCAATCGGGGGGGAGCAAGAGACCCAGTACTTC. It specifies CASSNEPIGGEQETQYF.

This clone was counted between two and nine times. The chain uses TRBV19 and TRBJ1-5; D possibly corresponds to TRBD1 (6 bases). V was trimmed by 6 bases and J by 5 bases, leaving 11 bases between them. The germline gives CDR1 LNHDA, CDR2 SQIVND (reference sequence). CDR3 length: 13 amino acids. The chain's CDR3 is CASSTSGDQPQHF. In DNA form, the CDR3 reads TGTGCCAGTAGCACATCAGGGGATCAGCCCCAGCATTTT.

The V and J genes are TRBV14 and TRBJ2-5, with 9 bases identical to TRBD1. CDR3 length: 18 residues. The V segment lost 1 base and the J segment 4 bases; nucleotides outside the gene matches: 13. Germline CDR1 and CDR2: SGHDN and FVKESK. The CDR3 sequence is CASSQGQGVISPTETQYF. The CDR3 DNA reads as TGTGCCAGCAGCCAAGGACAGGGGGTTATTAGTCCAACAGAGACCCAGTACTTC.

This sequence joins TRBV6-6 and TRBJ1-2; 7 positions match TRBD1. Trimming at V came to 5 bases and at J to 2 bases, leaving 5 bases not matched to a gene. Germline loops: CDR1 MNHNY, CDR2 SVGAGI (reference sequence). This CDR3 has 14 residues. The CDR3 region is CASSDRAANYGYTF. For the CDR3, the DNA is TGTGCCAGCAGTGACAGGGCTGCAAACTATGGCTACACCTTC.

CDR3 loop: CASSGQGSNEKLFF. As DNA, the CDR3 is TGTGCCAGCAGCGGACAGGGTTCTAATGAAAAACTGTTTTTT. The V and J genes are TRBV25-1 and TRBJ1-4, with 8 bases aligning to TRBD1. The CDR3 runs to 14 residues. V shed 6 bases, J shed 3 bases, and the junction held 3 bases outside the gene matches. CDR1 and CDR2 (germline): MGHDK, SYGVNS.

This chain links TRBV27 with TRBJ2-3, with TRBD2 matching over 9 bases. The ends lost 1 base at V and 7 bases at J; junction bases unmatched: 12. The CDR3 is 17 residues long. Per the germline V gene, CDR1 is MNHEY and CDR2 is SMNVEV (reference sequence). CDR3 nucleotide sequence: TGTGCCAGCAGTTTATTCAGTACTGCGGGGGGGGAAAATACGCAGTATTTT. Protein sequence: CASSLFSTAGGENTQYF.